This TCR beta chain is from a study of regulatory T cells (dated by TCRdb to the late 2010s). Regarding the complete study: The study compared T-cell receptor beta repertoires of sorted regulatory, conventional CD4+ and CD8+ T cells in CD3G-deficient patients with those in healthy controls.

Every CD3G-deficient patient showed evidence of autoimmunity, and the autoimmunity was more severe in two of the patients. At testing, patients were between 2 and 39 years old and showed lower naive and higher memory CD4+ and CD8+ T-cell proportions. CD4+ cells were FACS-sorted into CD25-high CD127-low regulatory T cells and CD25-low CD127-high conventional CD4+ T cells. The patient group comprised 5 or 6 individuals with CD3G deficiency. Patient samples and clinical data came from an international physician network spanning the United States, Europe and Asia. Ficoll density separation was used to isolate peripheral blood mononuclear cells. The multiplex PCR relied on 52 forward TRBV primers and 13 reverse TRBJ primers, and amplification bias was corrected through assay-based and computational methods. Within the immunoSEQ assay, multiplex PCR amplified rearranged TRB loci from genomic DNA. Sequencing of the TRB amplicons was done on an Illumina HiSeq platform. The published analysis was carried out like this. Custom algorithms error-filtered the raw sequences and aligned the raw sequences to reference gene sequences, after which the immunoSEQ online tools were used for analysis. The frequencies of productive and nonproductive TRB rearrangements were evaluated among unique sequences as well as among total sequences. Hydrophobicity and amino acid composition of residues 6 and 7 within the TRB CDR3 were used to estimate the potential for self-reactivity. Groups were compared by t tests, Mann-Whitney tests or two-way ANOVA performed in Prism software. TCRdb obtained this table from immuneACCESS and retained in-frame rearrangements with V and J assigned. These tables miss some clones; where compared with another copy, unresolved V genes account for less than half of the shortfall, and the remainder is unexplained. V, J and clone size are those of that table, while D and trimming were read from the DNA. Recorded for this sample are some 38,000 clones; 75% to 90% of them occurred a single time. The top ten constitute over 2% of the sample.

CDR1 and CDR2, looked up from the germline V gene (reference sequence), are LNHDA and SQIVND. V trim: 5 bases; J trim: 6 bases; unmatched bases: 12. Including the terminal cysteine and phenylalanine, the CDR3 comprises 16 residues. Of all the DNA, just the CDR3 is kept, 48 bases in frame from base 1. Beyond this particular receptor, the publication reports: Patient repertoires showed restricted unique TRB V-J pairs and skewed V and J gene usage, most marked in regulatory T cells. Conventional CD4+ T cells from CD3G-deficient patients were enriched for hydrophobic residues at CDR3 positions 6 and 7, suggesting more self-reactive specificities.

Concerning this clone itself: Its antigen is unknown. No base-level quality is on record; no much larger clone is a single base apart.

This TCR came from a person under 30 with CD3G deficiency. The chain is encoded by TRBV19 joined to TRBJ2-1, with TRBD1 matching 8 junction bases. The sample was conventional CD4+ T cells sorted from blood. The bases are TGTGCCAGTAGTCAACGTGGGACAGGTCTTTTCAATGAGCAGTTCTTC. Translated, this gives CASSQRGTGLFNEQFF.